The text below deals with one T cell receptor beta chain. These data originate in a study of Ad26.COV2.S vaccination and SARS-CoV-2 variants. Study in general: Donor got 5x10^10 or 1x10^11 viral particles of Ad26.COV2.S.

Treatment in this sample: roughly 20 received Ad26.COV2.S at low or high dose, single or two shots; roughly 5 received placebo; per-sample allocation not given. It was on day 63 after the first vaccine or placebo injection that samples were taken. Recruitment in Boston yielded a donor of adult age, 18-55 years. This vaccine is an Ad26 vector that expresses the Wuhan-strain SARS-CoV-2 spike. The repertoire was sequenced with immunoSEQ multiplex PCR; TCRdb's copy has only in-frame clones and lacks some. The sample holds about 430,000 clones, roughly 90% seen once. With 1 base clipped from V and 8 bases from J, the junction kept 7 bases outside the gene matches. Per the germline V gene, CDR1 is MDHEN and CDR2 is SYDVKM. The CDR3 totals 14 residues.

The origin of this receptor is a person between 18 and 59 years old who received the Ad26.COV2.S COVID-19 vaccine or a placebo. The chain links TRBV28 to TRBJ1-2; TRBD1 matches at 7 bases. The sequences come from peripheral blood, collected in a trial of Ad26.COV2.S vaccine versus placebo. The CDR3 here is CASSLFGTAGGYTF. CDR3 sequence (DNA): TGTGCCAGCAGTTTATTTGGGACAGCGGGCGGCTACACCTTC.